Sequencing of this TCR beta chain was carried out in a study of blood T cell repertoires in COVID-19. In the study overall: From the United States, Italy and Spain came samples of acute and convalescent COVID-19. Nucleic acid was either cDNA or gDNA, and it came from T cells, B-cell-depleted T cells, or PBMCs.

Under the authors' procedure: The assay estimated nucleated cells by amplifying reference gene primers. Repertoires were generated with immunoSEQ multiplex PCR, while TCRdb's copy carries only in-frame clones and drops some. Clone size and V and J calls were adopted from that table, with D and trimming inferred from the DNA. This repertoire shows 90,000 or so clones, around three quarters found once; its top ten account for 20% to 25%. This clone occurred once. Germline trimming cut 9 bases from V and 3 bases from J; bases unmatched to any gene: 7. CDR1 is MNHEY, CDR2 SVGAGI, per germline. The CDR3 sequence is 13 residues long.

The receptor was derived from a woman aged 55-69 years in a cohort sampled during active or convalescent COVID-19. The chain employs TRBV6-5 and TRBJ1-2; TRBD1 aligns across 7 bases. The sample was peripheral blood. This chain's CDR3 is CASRQGPDYGYTF. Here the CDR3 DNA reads TGTGCCAGTCGACAGGGCCCGGACTATGGCTACACCTTC.